This T cell receptor beta chain stems from a study of blood T cell repertoires in COVID-19. Germline loops: CDR1 MNHEY, CDR2 SMNVEV (reference sequence). This CDR3 is 16 amino acids long. Trimming took 6 bases from V and 3 from J; bases not matched to a gene: 6. Per the original data handling: Estimates of nucleated cell counts were drawn from the amplification of reference gene primers. Some clones are missing from TCRdb's copy, which holds only in-frame ones; the method was immunoSEQ multiplex PCR. The DNA gave D and trimming, while V, J and clone size come from that table. Here the sample spans 100,000 to 150,000 clones, about four fifths being singletons. This clone was found a few times.

This chain joins TRBV27 and TRBJ2-2, with 11 positions matching TRBD1. The origin of this receptor is a man aged 35 to 55 with active or convalescent COVID-19. The specimen was peripheral blood. As DNA, the CDR3 is TGTGCCAGCAGGGACACGGGACAGGGGGACACCGGGGAGCTGTTTTTT. Amino acids: CASRDTGQGDTGELFF.